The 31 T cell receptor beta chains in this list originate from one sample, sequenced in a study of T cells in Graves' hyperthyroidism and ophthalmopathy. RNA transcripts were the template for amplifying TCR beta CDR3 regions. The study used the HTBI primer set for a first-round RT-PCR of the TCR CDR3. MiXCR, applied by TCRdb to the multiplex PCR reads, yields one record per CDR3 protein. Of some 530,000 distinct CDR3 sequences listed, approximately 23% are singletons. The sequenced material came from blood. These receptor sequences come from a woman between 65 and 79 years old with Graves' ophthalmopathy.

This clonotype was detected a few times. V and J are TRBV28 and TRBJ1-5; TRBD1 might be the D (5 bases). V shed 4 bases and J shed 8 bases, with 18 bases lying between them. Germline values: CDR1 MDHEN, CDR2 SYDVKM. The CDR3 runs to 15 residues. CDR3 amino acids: CASSSGGGHVEPQHF. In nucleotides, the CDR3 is TGTGCCAGCAGTTCGGGGGGAGGCCACGTAGAGCCCCAGCATTTT.

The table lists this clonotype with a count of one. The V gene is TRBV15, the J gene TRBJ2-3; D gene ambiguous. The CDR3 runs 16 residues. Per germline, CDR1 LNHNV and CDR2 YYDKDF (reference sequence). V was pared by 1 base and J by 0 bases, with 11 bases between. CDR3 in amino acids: CATSRVSGHSTDTQYF. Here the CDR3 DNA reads TGTGCCACCAGCAGAGTTTCCGGTCATAGCACAGATACGCAGTATTTT.

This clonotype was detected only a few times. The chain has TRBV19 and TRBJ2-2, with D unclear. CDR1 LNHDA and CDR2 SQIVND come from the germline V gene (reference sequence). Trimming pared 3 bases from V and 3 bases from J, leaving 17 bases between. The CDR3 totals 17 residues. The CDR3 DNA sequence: TGTGCCAGTAGTATTTTAATCCGGACCCACGACACCGGGGAGCTGTTTTTT. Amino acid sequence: CASSILIRTHDTGELFF. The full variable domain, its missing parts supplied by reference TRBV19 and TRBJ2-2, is DGGITQSPKYLFRKEGQNVTLSCEQNLNHDAMYWYRQDPGQGLRLIYYSQIVNDFQKGDIAEGYSVSREKKESFPLTVTSAQKNPTAFYLCASSILIRTHDTGELFFGEGSRLTVL.

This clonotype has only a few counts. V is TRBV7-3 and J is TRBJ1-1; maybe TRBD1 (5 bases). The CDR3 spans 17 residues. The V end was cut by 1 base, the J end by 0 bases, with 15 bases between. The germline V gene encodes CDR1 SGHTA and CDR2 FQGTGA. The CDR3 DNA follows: TGTGCCAGCAGCTTAATGAGGGGTGGCGCCTTGAACACTGAAGCTTTCTTT. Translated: CASSLMRGGALNTEAFF.

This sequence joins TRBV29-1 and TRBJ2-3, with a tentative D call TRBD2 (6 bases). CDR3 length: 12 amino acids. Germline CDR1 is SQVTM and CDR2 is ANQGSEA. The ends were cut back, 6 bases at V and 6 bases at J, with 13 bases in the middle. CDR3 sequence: CSVRRAGDTQYF. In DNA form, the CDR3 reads TGCAGCGTCCGGCGGGCGGGGGATACGCAGTATTTT.

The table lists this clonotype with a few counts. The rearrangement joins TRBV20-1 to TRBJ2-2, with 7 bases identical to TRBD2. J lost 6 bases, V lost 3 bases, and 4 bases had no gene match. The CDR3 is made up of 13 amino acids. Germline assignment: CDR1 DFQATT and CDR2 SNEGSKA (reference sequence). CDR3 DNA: TGCAGTGCTAGCGGGAGGTGGGCCGGGGAGCTGTTTTTT. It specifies CSASGRWAGELFF.

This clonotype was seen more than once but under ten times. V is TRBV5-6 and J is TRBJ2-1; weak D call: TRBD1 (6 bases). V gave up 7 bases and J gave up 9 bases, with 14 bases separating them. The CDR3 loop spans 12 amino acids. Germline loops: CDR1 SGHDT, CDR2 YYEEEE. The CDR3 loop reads CASSRGGFEQFF. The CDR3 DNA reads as TGTGCCAGCTCCAGAGGGGGTTTTGAGCAGTTCTTC. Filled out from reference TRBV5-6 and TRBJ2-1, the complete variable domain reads DAGVTQSPTHLIKTRGQQVTLRCSPKSGHDTVSWYQQALGQGPQFIFQYYEEEERQRGNFPDRFSGHQFPNYSSELNVNALLLGDSALYLCASSRGGFEQFFGPGTRLTVL.

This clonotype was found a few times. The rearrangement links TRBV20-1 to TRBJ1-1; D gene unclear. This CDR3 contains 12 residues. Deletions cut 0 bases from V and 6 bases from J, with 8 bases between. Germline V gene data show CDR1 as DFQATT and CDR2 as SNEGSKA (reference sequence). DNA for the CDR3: TGCAGTGCTAGAGACACAACCTCTGAAGCTTTCTTT. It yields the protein CSARDTTSEAFF.

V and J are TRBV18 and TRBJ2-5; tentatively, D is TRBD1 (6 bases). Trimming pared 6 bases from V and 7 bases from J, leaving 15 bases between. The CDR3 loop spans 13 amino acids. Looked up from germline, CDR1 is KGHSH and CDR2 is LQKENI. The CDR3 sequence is CASSPGTTGTQYF. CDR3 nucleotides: TGTGCCAGCTCGCCCGGGACAACGGGGACCCAGTACTTC.

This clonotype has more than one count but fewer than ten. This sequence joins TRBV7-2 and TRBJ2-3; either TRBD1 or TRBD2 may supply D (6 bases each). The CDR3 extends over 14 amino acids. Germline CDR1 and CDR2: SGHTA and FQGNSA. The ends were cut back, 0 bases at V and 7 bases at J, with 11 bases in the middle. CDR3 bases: TGTGCCAGCAGCTTAGCAGGGGGGCCCTATACGCAGTATTTT. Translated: CASSLAGGPYTQYF.

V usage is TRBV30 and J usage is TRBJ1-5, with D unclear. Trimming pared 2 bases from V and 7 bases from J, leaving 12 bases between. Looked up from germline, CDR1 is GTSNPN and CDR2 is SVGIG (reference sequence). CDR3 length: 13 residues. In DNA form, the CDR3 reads TGTGCCTGGAGTCGGGGTCTCGGGCAGCCCCAGCATTTT. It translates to CAWSRGLGQPQHF.

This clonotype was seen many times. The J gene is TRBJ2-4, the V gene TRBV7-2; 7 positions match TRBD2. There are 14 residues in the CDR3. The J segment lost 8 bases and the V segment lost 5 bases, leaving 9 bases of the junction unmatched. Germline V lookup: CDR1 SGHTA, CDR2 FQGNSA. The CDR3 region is CASSPLTSSDIQYF. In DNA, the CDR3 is TGTGCCAGCAGCCCGCTGACTAGCTCAGACATTCAGTACTTC.

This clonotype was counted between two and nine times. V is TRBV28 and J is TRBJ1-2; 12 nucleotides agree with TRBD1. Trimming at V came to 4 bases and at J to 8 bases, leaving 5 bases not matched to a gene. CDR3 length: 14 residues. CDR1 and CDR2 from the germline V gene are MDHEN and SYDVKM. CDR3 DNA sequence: TGTGCCAGCAGTTCCCCGGGACAGGGGGCCGGCTACACCTTC. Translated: CASSSPGQGAGYTF.

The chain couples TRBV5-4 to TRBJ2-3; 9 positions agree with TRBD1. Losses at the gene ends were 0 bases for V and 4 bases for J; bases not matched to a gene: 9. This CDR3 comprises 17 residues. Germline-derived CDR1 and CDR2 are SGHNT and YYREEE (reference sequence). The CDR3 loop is CASSLGTGGLGSDTQYF. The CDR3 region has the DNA TGTGCCAGCAGCTTGGGTACAGGGGGCTTGGGATCAGATACGCAGTATTTT.

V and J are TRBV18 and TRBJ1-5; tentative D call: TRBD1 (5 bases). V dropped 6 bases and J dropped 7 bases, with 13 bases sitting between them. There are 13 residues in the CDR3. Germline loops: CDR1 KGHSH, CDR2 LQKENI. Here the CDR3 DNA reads TGTGCCAGCTCCAGGGATCCACAGCAGCCCCAGCATTTT. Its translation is CASSRDPQQPQHF.

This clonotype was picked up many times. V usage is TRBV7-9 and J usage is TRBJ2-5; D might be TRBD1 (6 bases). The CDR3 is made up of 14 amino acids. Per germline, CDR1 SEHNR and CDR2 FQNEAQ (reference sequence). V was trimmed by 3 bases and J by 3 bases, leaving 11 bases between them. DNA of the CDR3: TGTGCCAGCAGCTTTTGGTCAGGGGAAGAGACCCAGTACTTC. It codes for CASSFWSGEETQYF.

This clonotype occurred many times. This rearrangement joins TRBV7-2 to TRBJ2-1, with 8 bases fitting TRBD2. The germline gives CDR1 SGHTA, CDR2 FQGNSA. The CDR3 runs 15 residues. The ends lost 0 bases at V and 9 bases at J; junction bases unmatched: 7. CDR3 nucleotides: TGTGCCAGCAGCTTAGCGGCTTCAGCGGGAGTTGAGCAGTTCTTC. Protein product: CASSLAASAGVEQFF.

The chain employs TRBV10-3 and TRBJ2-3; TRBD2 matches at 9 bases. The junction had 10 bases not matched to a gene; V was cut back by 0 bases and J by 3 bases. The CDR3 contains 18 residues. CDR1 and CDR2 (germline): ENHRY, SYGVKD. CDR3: CAISESGSGSLLTDTQYF. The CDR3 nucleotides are TGTGCCATCAGTGAGTCGGGTAGCGGGAGTTTATTAACAGATACGCAGTATTTT.

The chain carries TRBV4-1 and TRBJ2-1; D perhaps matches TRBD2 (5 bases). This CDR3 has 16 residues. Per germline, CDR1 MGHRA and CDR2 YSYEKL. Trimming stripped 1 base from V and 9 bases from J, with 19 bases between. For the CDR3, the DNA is TGCGCCAGCAGCCAAGGCCGAGGGCAGACCCGAGCTGAGCAGTTCTTC. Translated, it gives CASSQGRGQTRAEQFF.

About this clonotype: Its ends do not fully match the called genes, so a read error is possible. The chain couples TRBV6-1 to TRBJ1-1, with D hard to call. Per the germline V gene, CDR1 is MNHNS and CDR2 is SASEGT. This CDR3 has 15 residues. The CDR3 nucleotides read TGTGCCAGCAGCATTAACCTTGGGAAGAACACTGAAGCTCTCTTT. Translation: CASSINLGKNTEALF.

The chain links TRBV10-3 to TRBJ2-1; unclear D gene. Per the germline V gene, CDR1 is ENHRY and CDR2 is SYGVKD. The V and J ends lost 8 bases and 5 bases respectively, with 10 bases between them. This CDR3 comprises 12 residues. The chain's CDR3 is CAIASNNNEQFF. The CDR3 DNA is TGTGCCATCGCGTCGAATAACAATGAGCAGTTCTTC.

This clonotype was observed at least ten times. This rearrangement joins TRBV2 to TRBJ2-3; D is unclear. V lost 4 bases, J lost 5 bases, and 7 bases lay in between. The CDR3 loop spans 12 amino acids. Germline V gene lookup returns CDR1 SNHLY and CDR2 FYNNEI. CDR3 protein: CASSVSGDTQYF. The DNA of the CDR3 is TGTGCCAGCAGTGTGTCGGGAGATACGCAGTATTTT.

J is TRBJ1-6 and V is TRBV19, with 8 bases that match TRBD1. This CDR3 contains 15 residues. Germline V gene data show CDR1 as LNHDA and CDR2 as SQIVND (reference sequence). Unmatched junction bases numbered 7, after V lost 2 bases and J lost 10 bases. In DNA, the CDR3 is TGTGCCAGTAGTATAAATGGACAGGGACGGTCACCCCTCCACTTT. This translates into CASSINGQGRSPLHF.

The CDR3 coding sequence is TGTGCCTGGAGTCCGGGGGGAAACACCGGGGAGCTGTTTTTT. It translates to CAWSPGGNTGELFF. This rearrangement joins TRBV30 to TRBJ2-2, with 7 bases fitting TRBD2. V dropped 2 bases and J dropped 2; count of bases not matched to a gene: 2. The CDR3 covers 14 residues. CDR1 is GTSNPN, CDR2 SVGIG, per germline (reference sequence).

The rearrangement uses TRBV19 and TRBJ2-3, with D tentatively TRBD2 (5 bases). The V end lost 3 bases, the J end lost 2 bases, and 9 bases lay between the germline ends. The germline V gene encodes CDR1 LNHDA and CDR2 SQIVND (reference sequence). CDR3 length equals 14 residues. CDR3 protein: CASSIGGLTDTQYF. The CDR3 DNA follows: TGTGCCAGTAGTATTGGAGGCCTCACAGATACGCAGTATTTT.

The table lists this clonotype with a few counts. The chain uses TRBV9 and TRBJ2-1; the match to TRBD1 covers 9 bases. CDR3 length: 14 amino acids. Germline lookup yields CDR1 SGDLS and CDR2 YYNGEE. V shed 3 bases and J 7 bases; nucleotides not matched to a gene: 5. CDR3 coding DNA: TGTGCCAGCAGCGGACAGGGGGGTAGGAATGAGCAGTTCTTC. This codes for CASSGQGGRNEQFF.

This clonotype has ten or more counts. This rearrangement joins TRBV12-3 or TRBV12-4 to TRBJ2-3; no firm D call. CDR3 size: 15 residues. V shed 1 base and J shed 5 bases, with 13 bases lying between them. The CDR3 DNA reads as TGTGCCAGCAGTTTAGATGACCCCAGGCGAGATACGCAGTATTTT. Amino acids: CASSLDDPRRDTQYF.

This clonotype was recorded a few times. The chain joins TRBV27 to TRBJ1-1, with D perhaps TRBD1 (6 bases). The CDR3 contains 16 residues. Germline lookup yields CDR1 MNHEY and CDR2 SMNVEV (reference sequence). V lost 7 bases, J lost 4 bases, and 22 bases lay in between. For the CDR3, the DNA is TGTGCCAGCACCGGTGCCCTGGGAGGGGGGACCACTGAAGCTTTCTTT. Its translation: CASTGALGGGTTEAFF.

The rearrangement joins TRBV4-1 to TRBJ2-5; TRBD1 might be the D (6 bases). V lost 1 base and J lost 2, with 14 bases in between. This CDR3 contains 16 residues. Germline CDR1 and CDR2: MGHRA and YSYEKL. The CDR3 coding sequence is TGCGCCAGCAGCCAAGGCCCGGGACAAGGACAAGAGACCCAGTACTTC. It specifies CASSQGPGQGQETQYF.

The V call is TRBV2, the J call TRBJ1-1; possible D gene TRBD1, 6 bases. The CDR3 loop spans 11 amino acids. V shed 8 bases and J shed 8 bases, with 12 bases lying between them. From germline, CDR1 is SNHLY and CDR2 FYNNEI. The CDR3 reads CASEPGTEAFF. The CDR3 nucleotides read TGTGCCAGCGAGCCCGGGACAGAAGCTTTCTTT.

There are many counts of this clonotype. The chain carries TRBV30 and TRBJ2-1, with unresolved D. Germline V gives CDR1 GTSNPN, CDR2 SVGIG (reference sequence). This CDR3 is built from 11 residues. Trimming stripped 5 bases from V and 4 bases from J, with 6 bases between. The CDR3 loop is CAWAKYNEQFF. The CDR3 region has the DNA TGTGCCTGGGCCAAGTACAATGAGCAGTTCTTC.